The 20 T cell receptor beta chains presented below share a single source sample, sequenced in a study of T cells in Graves' hyperthyroidism and ophthalmopathy. Using RNA transcripts as the source, TCR beta CDR3 regions were amplified. The study used the HTBI primer set for a first-round RT-PCR of the TCR CDR3. Each CDR3 protein is one row after TCRdb ran MiXCR on the multiplex PCR reads. Of about 540,000 distinct CDR3 sequences listed, under 60% are singletons. Material: peripheral blood or thyroid tissue (not recorded which). The receptors were gathered from a woman in her late teens or twenties with Graves' hyperthyroidism.

The J gene is TRBJ2-2, the V gene TRBV6-2 or TRBV6-3, with D possibly called TRBD1 or TRBD2 (5 bases each). V was shortened by 5 bases and J by 5 bases, with 12 bases between the two germline ends. Germline CDR1 and CDR2: MNHEY and SVGEGT. The CDR3 is 14 residues long. CDR3 nucleotide sequence: TGTGCCAGCAGTCTCGGTTGGGGGACCGGGGAGCTGTTTTTT. It translates to CASSLGWGTGELFF.

This clonotype was observed once. The CDR3 DNA follows: TGTGCCAGTAGTACCACGGGACTAGCGGGAGTGGAGACCCAGTACTTC. Translated: CASSTTGLAGVETQYF. This chain joins TRBV19 and TRBJ2-5, with 14 bases fitting TRBD2. CDR1 is LNHDA and CDR2 is SQIVND in the germline V gene (reference sequence). The CDR3 is 16 residues long. J gave up 5 bases and V 4 bases, and 6 bases lay outside the gene matches. Full variable domain (outside the CDR3, taken from reference TRBV19 and TRBJ2-5): DGGITQSPKYLFRKEGQNVTLSCEQNLNHDAMYWYRQDPGQGLRLIYYSQIVNDFQKGDIAEGYSVSREKKESFPLTVTSAQKNPTAFYLCASSTTGLAGVETQYFGPGTRLLVL.

V and J are TRBV4-1 and TRBJ2-5; possibly TRBD1 for D (5 bases). Trimming stripped 1 base from V and 7 bases from J, with 13 bases between. Per the germline V gene, CDR1 is MGHRA and CDR2 is YSYEKL. The CDR3 totals 14 residues. The CDR3 nucleotides read TGCGCCAGCAGCCAAGTTCAGGGATTAGGGACCCAGTACTTC. This translates into CASSQVQGLGTQYF.

This clonotype appeared many times. V is TRBV2 and J is TRBJ1-2, with unresolved D. Germline V gives CDR1 SNHLY, CDR2 FYNNEI. The V gene lost 5 bases and the J gene lost 8 bases, with 12 bases spanning the gap. The CDR3 has 12 residues. Here the CDR3 reads CASSRGMIGYTF. CDR3 nucleotide sequence: TGTGCCAGCAGTAGAGGCATGATCGGCTACACCTTC.

In regard to this clonotype: This may come from a read error, since a much larger clone is one base off. V is TRBV15 and J is TRBJ1-2; tentative D call: TRBD1 (5 bases). This CDR3 spans 15 amino acids. Trimming took 9 bases from V and 5 from J, leaving 22 bases between them. Germline-derived CDR1 and CDR2 are LNHNV and YYDKDF (reference sequence). The CDR3 nucleotides read TGTGCCACGCACGACAAGGGGCAAGGGGAATATGGCTACACCTTC. It is translated as CATHDKGQGEYGYTF.

This chain joins TRBV24-1 and TRBJ1-1, with TRBD1 identical over 11 bases. V shed 3 bases, J shed 10 bases, and the junction held 3 bases outside the gene matches. The length of the CDR3 is 13 residues. Per the germline V gene, CDR1 is KGHDR and CDR2 is SFDVKD. The CDR3, as DNA: TGTGCCACCAGTGATCCCGGGACAGGGGGAGCTTTCTTT. Protein sequence: CATSDPGTGGAFF.

J is TRBJ1-2 and V is TRBV29-1, with D unclear. The V end was cut by 7 bases, the J end by 4 bases, with 16 bases between. Germline V gives CDR1 SQVTM, CDR2 ANQGSEA. The CDR3 covers 13 residues. DNA for the CDR3: TGCAGCGCAGCCGGTAGTGATAGCTATGGCTACACCTTC. It translates to CSAAGSDSYGYTF.

This chain uses TRBV2 with TRBJ1-2; unclear D gene. Germline V gives CDR1 SNHLY, CDR2 FYNNEI. Trimming cost V 4 bases and J 10 bases, with 4 bases left between them. The CDR3 has 9 amino acids. The CDR3: CASSGAYTF. The CDR3 DNA follows: TGTGCCAGCAGTGGAGCCTACACCTTC. Supplemented by reference TRBV2 and TRBJ1-2, the full variable domain reads EPEVTQTPSHQVTQMGQEVILRCVPISNHLYFYWYRQILGQKVEFLVSFYNNEISEKSEIFDDQFSVERPDGSNFTLKIRSTKLEDSAMYFCASSGAYTFGSGTRLTVV.

As to this clonotype: One end of the junction does not line up with germline, which may come from a read error. This chain uses TRBV5-1 with TRBJ2-5; D unresolved. The CDR3 is 12 residues long. Germline assignment: CDR1 SGHRS and CDR2 YFSETQ. The CDR3 sequence is CASTGPTKTQYF. DNA of the CDR3: TGTGCCAGCACCGGGCCCACCAAGACCCAGTACTTC.

In regard to this clonotype: This may be a read error: a much more frequent sequence differs by one nucleotide. The CDR3 is CASSTKTGSYTF. The CDR3 nucleotides are TGTGCCAGCAGTACAAAGACGGGTAGCTACACCTTC. The chain combines TRBV12-3 or TRBV12-4 with TRBJ1-2; D ambiguous. This CDR3 is built from 12 residues. V lost 5 bases and J lost 9, with 13 bases in between.

This sequence joins TRBV5-1 and TRBJ2-2; D gene unclear. Trimming removed 7 bases from V and 7 bases from J, with 14 bases in between. CDR1 is SGHRS and CDR2 is YFSETQ in the germline V gene. The CDR3 length is 13 residues. The CDR3 DNA is TGCGCCAGCCAGTACCGGGTAGACGGGGAGCTGTTTTTT. Residues: CASQYRVDGELFF.

The chain employs TRBV7-2 and TRBJ2-5, with a possible D match to TRBD1 (6 bases). This CDR3 comprises 15 residues. The V gene's germline CDR1 is SGHTA and CDR2 FQGNSA. The V and J ends lost 5 bases and 1 base respectively, with 14 bases between them. CDR3 DNA sequence: TGTGCCAGCAGCCAAGTCAGAGGGGGCCAAGAGACCCAGTACTTC. It is translated as CASSQVRGGQETQYF.

As for this clonotype: One base away lies a much larger clone, so this may be a sequencing read error. Without the conserved terminal phenylalanine or tryptophan, this CDR3 likely stems from a read error. The chain uses TRBV20-1 and TRBJ2-5, with D tentatively TRBD2 (5 bases). Trimming removed 3 bases at V and 1 base at J, with 6 bases between. The CDR3 contains 12 residues. CDR1 is DFQATT and CDR2 is SNEGSKA in the germline V gene (reference sequence). The CDR3 reads CSASRGQETQYL. The CDR3 coding sequence is TGCAGTGCTAGTCGGGGCCAAGAGACCCAGTACCTC.

This clonotype was counted between two and nine times. The rearrangement links TRBV25-1 to TRBJ1-6, with 10 bases identical to TRBD1. Germline V gene lookup returns CDR1 MGHDK and CDR2 SYGVNS. Trimming cost V 6 bases and J 9 bases; bases outside gene matches: 5. This CDR3 contains 14 residues. This CDR3 is CASRFGQGGSPLHF. The CDR3, as DNA: TGTGCCAGCAGGTTCGGACAGGGGGGTTCACCCCTCCACTTT.

Concerning this clonotype: The junction does not match germline at one end; this may be a read error. V is TRBV7-3 and J is TRBJ1-2; weak D call: TRBD1 (6 bases). Germline V gives CDR1 SGHTA, CDR2 FQGTGA. The CDR3 extends over 16 amino acids. In DNA form, the CDR3 reads TGCGCCAGCAGCCAGGCTCCCACCTCAGGGGCGGAAGGCTACACCTTC. Translation: CASSQAPTSGAEGYTF.

This clonotype was seen repeatedly, ten times or more. The chain uses TRBV29-1 and TRBJ1-2, with D hard to call. V lost 4 bases and J lost 7, with 13 bases in between. Germline V lookup: CDR1 SQVTM, CDR2 ANQGSEA. This CDR3 has 12 amino acids. The CDR3 reads CSVVKGTSGYTF. The CDR3 DNA is TGCAGCGTTGTTAAGGGTACGTCTGGCTACACCTTC. The full variable domain, rest sourced from reference TRBV29-1 and TRBJ1-2, is SAVISQKPSRDICQRGTSLTIQCQVDSQVTMMFWYRQQPGQSLTLIATANQGSEATYESGFVIDKFPISRPNLTFSTLTVSNMSPEDSSIYLCSVVKGTSGYTFGSGTRLTVV.

CDR3 sequence reads: CATSDPGQGDQPQHF. The CDR3, as DNA: TGTGCCACCAGTGACCCGGGACAGGGTGATCAGCCCCAGCATTTT. The chain combines TRBV24-1 with TRBJ1-5, with 9 bases that match TRBD1. This CDR3 is 15 amino acids long. Germline V gene lookup returns CDR1 KGHDR and CDR2 SFDVKD. The V and J ends lost 4 bases and 5 bases, in that order; junction bases with no gene match: 5.

This clonotype came up a few times. The chain links TRBV9 to TRBJ1-2; D remains ambiguous. The V gene lost 2 bases and the J gene lost 8 bases, with 13 bases spanning the gap. Germline CDR1 SGDLS, CDR2 YYNGEE. The CDR3 totals 13 residues. This CDR3 is CASSVVSGNGYTF. The CDR3 bases are TGTGCCAGCAGCGTTGTTTCAGGAAACGGCTACACCTTC. The full variable domain, rest sourced from reference TRBV9 and TRBJ1-2, is DSGVTQTPKHLITATGQRVTLRCSPRSGDLSVYWYQQSLDQGLQFLIQYYNGEERAKGNILERFSAQQFPDLHSELNLSSLELGDSALYFCASSVVSGNGYTFGSGTRLTVV.

The chain employs TRBV9 and TRBJ2-7; tentatively, D is TRBD1 (5 bases). The V and J ends lost 0 bases and 2 bases respectively, with 9 bases between them. This CDR3 spans 14 amino acids. Germline V gives CDR1 SGDLS, CDR2 YYNGEE. CDR3 nucleotide sequence: TGTGCCAGCAGCGTAGCGGACACTACCTACGAGCAGTACTTC. Translated: CASSVADTTYEQYF.

This clonotype was seen a handful of times. This chain uses TRBV7-2 with TRBJ1-2, with TRBD1 matching 8 bases. There are 16 residues in the CDR3. Per germline, CDR1 SGHTA and CDR2 FQGNSA. V dropped 1 base and J dropped 7; count of bases not matched to a gene: 11. CDR3 DNA sequence: TGTGCCAGCAGCTTAGGGAACTTTGACAGGGGTGGTGGCTACACCTTC. It encodes CASSLGNFDRGGGYTF.